This TCR beta chain was profiled in a study of neurological immune-mediated disorders. MiXCR, applied by TCRdb to the 5' RACE reads, yields one record per CDR3 protein. In the table there are 45,000 or so distinct CDR3 sequences, approximately 21% of which are singletons. The time point denotes: technical triplicate 3. There are many counts of this clonotype. Its cognate antigen is unknown. Broader study findings: CDR3 amino acid sequences of expanded clones were not shared across subjects, a result suggesting private repertoires in all groups.

Germline V gene sequence: CDR1 SQVTM, CDR2 ANQGSEA. CDR3 length equals 13 residues. Trimming pared 4 bases from V and 3 bases from J, leaving 13 bases between. The chain recombines TRBV29-1 with TRBJ2-7; perhaps TRBD1 as D (5 bases). The receptor's source is a man aged 60 to 69 with HTLV-1-associated myelopathy (HAM/TSP). Source material: PBMCs. The CDR3 is CSVVQGANYEQYF. CDR3 sequence (DNA): TGCAGCGTTGTTCAAGGGGCGAACTACGAGCAGTACTTC.